This record covers a single TCR beta chain. The CDR3 covers 15 residues. V was pared by 6 bases and J by 3 bases, with 5 bases of the junction left unmatched. Germline V gene data show CDR1 as SGHDN and CDR2 as FVKESK. This sample stems from a study of T cell clones after liver transplantation. Some clones are missing from TCRdb's copy, which holds only in-frame ones; the method was immunoSEQ multiplex PCR. The table records 90,000 to 120,000 clones, approximately 78% of them present only once. The chain joins TRBV14 to TRBJ2-1; 10 bases line up with TRBD2. The sequence was obtained from a human donor who received a liver transplant. The specimen was CD4+ T cells from blood, collected before liver transplant. CDR3 DNA: TGTGCCAGCAGTCTGACTAGCGGGCACTACAATGAGCAGTTCTTC. It codes for CASSLTSGHYNEQFF.